These 22 T cell receptor beta chains were sequenced from one sample in a study of spatial heterogeneity in lung cancer. General study findings and limits: It was found that expanded intratumoral alpha and beta TCR counts tracked tumor mutation counts.

No antigen has been assigned to these receptors. TCRdb reanalysed the 5' RACE reads using MiXCR and keeps one entry per CDR3 protein. The sample holds approximately 20,000 distinct CDR3 sequences, more than 2.5% seen once. Specified time point: sample taken at primary tumor resection. Material: lung tumor tissue, obtained at surgery. The source is a male donor with early-stage non-small cell lung cancer.

This clonotype has ten or more counts. The chain joins TRBV12-3 or TRBV12-4 to TRBJ2-2, with 8 bases aligning to TRBD2. The CDR3 contains 16 residues. The V segment lost 1 base and the J segment 7 bases; nucleotides outside the gene matches: 8. CDR3 sequence (DNA): TGTGCCAGCAGTTTAGGAGCGGGAGATGGTGGCGGGGAGCTGTTTTTT. Protein: CASSLGAGDGGGELFF.

This clonotype was observed at least ten times. The rearrangement links TRBV9 to TRBJ2-5; 9 positions agree with TRBD2. This CDR3 comprises 15 residues. Germline V CDR1 and CDR2: SGDLS, YYNGEE. The junction had 2 bases not matched to a gene; V was cut back by 0 bases and J by 2 bases. The DNA for the CDR3 is TGTGCCAGCAGCGTAGGGGGACTAGCACAAGAGACCCAGTACTTC. It specifies CASSVGGLAQETQYF.

This clonotype showed up many times. This chain joins TRBV10-3 and TRBJ1-5; no clear D. CDR1 and CDR2 (germline): ENHRY, SYGVKD. The CDR3 loop spans 14 amino acids. V was cut by 2 bases and J by 0 bases, with 5 bases left in between. The CDR3 nucleotides are TGTGCCATCAGTGAGGGTAGTAGCAATCAGCCCCAGCATTTT. Its translation: CAISEGSSNQPQHF.

This clonotype has a count of ten or more. V and J are TRBV5-6 and TRBJ2-2; possibly TRBD1 for D (6 bases). Germline CDR1 reads SGHDT; CDR2 reads YYEEEE. V lost 0 bases, J lost 1 base, and 13 bases lay in between. This CDR3 has 17 residues. DNA of the CDR3: TGTGCCAGCAGCTTGGAGGTAGGACAGAGGAACACCGGGGAGCTGTTTTTT. Encoded protein: CASSLEVGQRNTGELFF.

This clonotype occurred many times. The chain employs TRBV7-2 and TRBJ2-1, with D uncertain. Trimming left V 6 bases short and J 8 bases short, with 11 bases between. Per the germline V gene, CDR1 is SGHTA and CDR2 is FQGNSA. The CDR3 is made up of 12 amino acids. Here the CDR3 DNA reads TGTGCCAGCAGGTCCGAAGGAGATGAGCAGTTCTTC. Translation gives CASRSEGDEQFF.

In its sample, this clonotype ranks as large (0.1 to 1%). The chain's CDR3 is CSVLVPGELFF. Written as DNA, the CDR3 is TGCAGCGTACTAGTCCCCGGGGAGCTGTTTTTT. V is TRBV29-1 and J is TRBJ2-2; D is perhaps TRBD2 (5 bases). V was pared by 6 bases and J by 6 bases, with 8 bases between. The CDR3 contains 11 residues. Germline lookup yields CDR1 SQVTM and CDR2 ANQGSEA.

This clonotype was picked up many times. This chain uses TRBV18 with TRBJ1-4, with 8 positions matching TRBD1. CDR1 KGHSH and CDR2 LQKENI come from the germline V gene. The junction had 3 bases not matched to a gene; V was cut back by 0 bases and J by 6 bases. The length of the CDR3 is 15 residues. The CDR3 spells CASSPPTTGDEKLFF. For the CDR3, the DNA is TGTGCCAGCTCACCACCTACGACAGGGGATGAAAAACTGTTTTTT.

There are many counts of this clonotype. This chain uses TRBV7-8 with TRBJ1-5; possibly TRBD1 for D (6 bases). The V gene lost 4 bases and the J gene lost 4 bases, with 17 bases spanning the gap. Germline V gene sequence: CDR1 SGHVS, CDR2 FQNEAQ. The CDR3 is 16 residues long. In DNA form, the CDR3 reads TGTGCCAGCAGCTCCGCCGCGGGGGCGGGAAATCAGCCCCAGCATTTT. Protein product: CASSSAAGAGNQPQHF.

Sample share makes this clonotype medium-sized. The V call is TRBV4-3, the J call TRBJ1-2; D uncertain. Germline CDR1 and CDR2: LGHNA and YSLEER. Trimming took 5 bases from V and 4 from J, leaving 11 bases between them. The CDR3 spans 13 residues. CDR3 sequence reads: CASSASISYGYTF. CDR3 coding DNA: TGCGCCAGCAGCGCCTCGATATCCTATGGCTACACCTTC.

This clonotype was observed at least ten times. The V gene is TRBV20-1, the J gene TRBJ1-5; D ambiguous. V lost 1 base, J lost 3 bases, and 10 bases lay in between. Germline loops: CDR1 DFQATT, CDR2 SNEGSKA (reference sequence). This CDR3 has 14 amino acids. CDR3 loop: CSARAGNANQPQHF. In DNA form, the CDR3 reads TGCAGTGCTAGAGCAGGAAATGCCAATCAGCCCCAGCATTTT.

By share, this clonotype counts as medium-sized. The rearrangement joins TRBV5-1 to TRBJ2-3, with 15 nucleotides matching TRBD2. Unmatched junction bases numbered 7, after V lost 4 bases and J lost 4 bases. Germline V gene data show CDR1 as SGHRS and CDR2 as YFSETQ. The CDR3 has 17 residues. This CDR3 reads CASSRSGLAGGADTQYF. The CDR3 bases are TGCGCCAGCAGCCGCTCGGGACTAGCGGGAGGTGCAGATACGCAGTATTTT. The variable domain in full, completed from reference TRBV5-1 and TRBJ2-3, reads KAGVTQTPRYLIKTRGQQVTLSCSPISGHRSVSWYQQTPGQGLQFLFEYFSETQRNKGNFPGRFSGRQFSNSRSEMNVSTLELGDSALYLCASSRSGLAGGADTQYFGPGTRLTVL.

This clonotype was detected many times. The chain has TRBV19 and TRBJ1-5; no reliable D call. V lost 6 bases, J lost 7 bases, and 13 bases lay in between. Germline-derived CDR1 and CDR2 are LNHDA and SQIVND (reference sequence). There are 13 residues in the CDR3. The CDR3 nucleotides read TGTGCCAGTAGCAACCAACCGGAACAGCCCCAGCATTTT. Translating gives CASSNQPEQPQHF.

This clonotype was picked up many times. This chain uses TRBV7-2 with TRBJ2-5; D remains ambiguous. The germline V gene encodes CDR1 SGHTA and CDR2 FQGNSA. Trimming shortened V by 2 bases and J by 10 bases, and 8 bases separated the two germline ends. This CDR3 spans 11 amino acids. This CDR3 reads CASSLLDIQYF. The CDR3, as DNA: TGTGCCAGCAGCTTATTAGATATCCAGTACTTC. The full variable domain, completed using reference TRBV7-2 and TRBJ2-5, is GAGVSQSPSNKVTEKGKDVELRCDPISGHTALYWYRQSLGQGLEFLIYFQGNSAPDKSGLPSDRFSAERTGGSVSTLTIQRTQQEDSAVYLCASSLLDIQYFGPGTRLLVL.

Many counts were recorded for this clonotype. The chain is built from TRBV7-9 and TRBJ1-4, with D possibly being TRBD1 (5 bases). Germline CDR1 reads SEHNR; CDR2 reads FQNEAQ (reference sequence). Trimming cost V 5 bases and J 3 bases, with 13 bases left between them. The CDR3 loop spans 15 amino acids. This chain's CDR3 is CASSRPTAANEKLFF. CDR3 DNA: TGTGCCAGCAGCCGCCCGACAGCCGCTAATGAAAAACTGTTTTTT. The full variable domain, completed using reference TRBV7-9 and TRBJ1-4, is DTGVSQNPRHKITKRGQNVTFRCDPISEHNRLYWYRQTLGQGPEFLTYFQNEAQLEKSRLLSDRFSAERPKGSFSTLEIQRTEQGDSAMYLCASSRPTAANEKLFFGSGTQLSVL.

This clonotype showed up many times. The V gene is TRBV4-1, the J gene TRBJ2-3; weak D call: TRBD1 (6 bases). The V gene's germline CDR1 is MGHRA and CDR2 YSYEKL. The V end lost 0 bases, the J end lost 4 bases, and 20 bases lay between the germline ends. CDR3 size: 18 residues. The chain's CDR3 is CASSQDPPDRFFADTQYF. The CDR3 nucleotides are TGCGCCAGCAGCCAAGACCCCCCAGACAGGTTCTTCGCAGATACGCAGTATTTT.

This clonotype was observed at least ten times. The V and J genes are TRBV7-9 and TRBJ2-1, with 8 positions matching TRBD1. The germline V gene encodes CDR1 SEHNR and CDR2 FQNEAQ (reference sequence). Trimming removed 5 bases from V and 4 bases from J; junction bases left unmatched: 1. This CDR3 region has 13 residues. The CDR3 sequence: CASSRQGYNEQFF. The CDR3 DNA sequence: TGTGCCAGCAGCCGACAGGGGTACAATGAGCAGTTCTTC.

This clonotype has at least ten counts. The chain employs TRBV7-2 and TRBJ2-3, with a possible D match to TRBD2 (6 bases). Germline V lookup: CDR1 SGHTA, CDR2 FQGNSA. V was trimmed by 1 base and J by 1 base, leaving 12 bases between them. The CDR3 length is 16 residues. For the CDR3, the DNA is TGTGCCAGCAGCTTAGTCTTGGAGCGGGGCACAGATACGCAGTATTTT. Translated: CASSLVLERGTDTQYF.

This clonotype was picked up many times. The rearrangement links TRBV7-9 to TRBJ2-7; D gene unclear. The germline V and J ends were trimmed by 1 base and 7 bases, with 8 bases remaining between them. Germline loops: CDR1 SEHNR, CDR2 FQNEAQ (reference sequence). This CDR3 comprises 12 residues. The CDR3 nucleotides read TGTGCCAGCAGCTTAGTGGGGTCGGAGCAGTACTTC. It translates to CASSLVGSEQYF.

This clonotype has ten or more counts. The chain uses TRBV19 and TRBJ2-2; 8 nucleotides align to TRBD1. Looked up from germline, CDR1 is LNHDA and CDR2 is SQIVND (reference sequence). This CDR3 has 16 amino acids. Trimming removed 5 bases from V and 3 bases from J; junction bases left unmatched: 8. The CDR3 here is CASSSVGTGYTGELFF. CDR3 bases: TGTGCCAGTAGTTCAGTCGGGACAGGATACACCGGGGAGCTGTTTTTT.

The chain couples TRBV14 to TRBJ1-6, with D unresolved. Germline V gene lookup returns CDR1 SGHDN and CDR2 FVKESK. Trimming shortened V by 7 bases and J by 5 bases, and 12 bases separated the two germline ends. This CDR3 is built from 14 residues. The CDR3 DNA is TGTGCCAGCACTAGGAACATTAATAATTCACCCCTCCACTTT. Translation gives CASTRNINNSPLHF.

This clonotype has a count of ten or more. V gene TRBV18 combines with J gene TRBJ2-3; no clear D. V was cut by 3 bases and J by 5 bases, with 3 bases left in between. This CDR3 has 11 residues. Germline CDR1 reads KGHSH; CDR2 reads LQKENI. The CDR3 loop is CASSPGDTQYF. The CDR3 coding sequence is TGTGCCAGCTCACCGGGAGATACGCAGTATTTT.

This clonotype was seen many times. This chain uses TRBV7-2 with TRBJ2-5, with D hard to call. The ends were cut back, 4 bases at V and 2 bases at J, with 8 bases in the middle. The germline V gene encodes CDR1 SGHTA and CDR2 FQGNSA. The CDR3 extends over 13 amino acids. The CDR3 bases are TGTGCCAGCAGCTCACCCGGGCAAGAGACCCAGTACTTC. Protein: CASSSPGQETQYF.